The rows below give T cell receptor beta chains drawn from one sample of a study of radiation and T cells in renal cell carcinoma. The protocol was immunoSEQ multiplex PCR, while the TCRdb copy is restricted to in-frame clones and leaves out a portion. The data hold more than 95,000 clones, with over 75% observed a single time. This material consisted of blood, taken from a patient whose treatment included radiotherapy and nephrectomy. The receptors here all came from a man in his fifties or sixties with renal cell carcinoma. Both conserved end residues are part of each CDR3. Some rows have no size entry. The others give once, few or many, or a class for an expanded clone.

clone_size v_call cdr3_length cdr3_aa
. TRBV9 13 CASGRDFEETQYF
. TRBV5-1 15 CASSSTGLKTGELFF
few TRBV28 17 CASSSGKLAGGLETQYF
. TRBV10-3 13 CAISEGFGYGYTF
. TRBV7-6 13 CASSLAENTEAFF
. TRBV9 15 CASSAPGTGGYGYTF
. TRBV9 15 CASSVGPSGYDEQYF
. TRBV7-8 14 CASSLGISNTEAFF
. TRBV30 15 CAWIGQGEAFYGYTF
. TRBV2 12 CASSEAAAEQFF
. TRBV5-4 16 CASSLGGIGPYNEQFF
. TRBV5-1 16 CASSLVRTANTGELFF
. TRBV7-9 15 CASSLGLQNQETQYF
once TRBV7-8 13 CASSPAGGREQFF
. TRBV30 13 CAWREQVNSPLHF
. TRBV28 15 CASRIQGMGITEAFF
few TRBV4-2 15 CASSPQRQDNYGYTF
. TRBV7-2 12 CASSQINYGYTF
few TRBV28 14 CASSSGQHDQPQHF
. TRBV27 14 CASSPGTLNTEAFF
. TRBV7-9 17 CASSVSSPAGANYGYTF
many TRBV6-5 14 CASSARETTGELFF
. TRBV28 16 CASSFTLAGLSYEQYF
. TRBV4-2 19 CASSQEPPGLAGSTDTQYF
. TRBV10-3 14 CAISYGGGDNEQFF
. TRBV7-8 13 CASSVRRGTEAFF
. TRBV6-6 14 CAIKIGQGNQPQHF
once TRBV5-1 16 CASSLGREGRVSEQFF
. TRBV2 14 CASSNPGEDYEQYF
. TRBV7-9 13 CASSGGSYNEQFF
. TRBV2 13 CARRTSGTDTQYF
. TRBV2 10 CASSNYGYTF
. TRBV6-6 14 CASSPSGTPYGYTF
. TRBV19 16 CASSRQGAGGANVLTF
. TRBV21-1 16 CASSKVVAVDPYEQYF
few TRBV5-4 15 CASSLGTGIAETQYF
once TRBV4-1 15 CASSPERTRYNEQFF
. TRBV2 16 CASSSVPRGLGQPQHF
. TRBV6-5 16 CASSYSREGSNYEQYF
. TRBV6-6 16 CASGEYGTGVPYEQYF
. TRBV28 12 CASSLDRQMQYF
. TRBV6-1 14 CASSPTGDGNTIYF
. TRBV5-1 17 CASSFGVARGTRNEQFF
. TRBV5-1 14 CASSLLLGSDTQYF
. TRBV11-2 15 CASSPSTSAAYEQYF
. TRBV27 15 CASSIQGTGSYEQYF
. TRBV7-9 12 CASSLRQGEQYF
. TRBV27 15 CASSVREGRNQPQHF
few TRBV6-5 15 CASSQGGLSTYEQYF
. TRBV4-1 19 CASSQRFAGQISKSYGYTF
. TRBV5-8 16 CASSYGGGLLSYEQYF
once TRBV4-2 17 CASSRTTERDGTYEQYF
. TRBV23-1 16 CASGPPDRIYGNTIYF
. TRBV9 16 CASSLRRTAGTDTQYF
. TRBV7-2 17 CASSSRRRGAGSNEQFF
. TRBV4-3 13 CASSQVGYNEQFF
once TRBV4-3 13 CASSQGQWSGYTF
. TRBV2 19 CASSDWSFSGSGAKNIQYF
. TRBV4-1 13 CASSQEADSPKYF
. TRBV30 12 CAWSFGTHEQYF